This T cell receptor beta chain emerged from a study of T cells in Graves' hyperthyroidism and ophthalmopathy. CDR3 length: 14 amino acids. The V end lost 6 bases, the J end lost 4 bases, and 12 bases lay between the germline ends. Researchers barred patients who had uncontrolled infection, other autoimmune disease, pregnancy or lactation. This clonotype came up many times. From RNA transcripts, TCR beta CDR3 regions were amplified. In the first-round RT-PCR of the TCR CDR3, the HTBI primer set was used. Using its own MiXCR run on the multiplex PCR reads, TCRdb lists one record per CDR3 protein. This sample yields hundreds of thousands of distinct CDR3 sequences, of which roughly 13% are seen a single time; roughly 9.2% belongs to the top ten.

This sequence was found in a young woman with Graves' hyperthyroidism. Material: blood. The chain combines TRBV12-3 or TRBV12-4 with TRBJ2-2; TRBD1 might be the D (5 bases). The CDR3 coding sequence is TGTGCCAGCAGGACCCAGGGTGGCACCGGGGAGCTGTTTTTT. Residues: CASRTQGGTGELFF.